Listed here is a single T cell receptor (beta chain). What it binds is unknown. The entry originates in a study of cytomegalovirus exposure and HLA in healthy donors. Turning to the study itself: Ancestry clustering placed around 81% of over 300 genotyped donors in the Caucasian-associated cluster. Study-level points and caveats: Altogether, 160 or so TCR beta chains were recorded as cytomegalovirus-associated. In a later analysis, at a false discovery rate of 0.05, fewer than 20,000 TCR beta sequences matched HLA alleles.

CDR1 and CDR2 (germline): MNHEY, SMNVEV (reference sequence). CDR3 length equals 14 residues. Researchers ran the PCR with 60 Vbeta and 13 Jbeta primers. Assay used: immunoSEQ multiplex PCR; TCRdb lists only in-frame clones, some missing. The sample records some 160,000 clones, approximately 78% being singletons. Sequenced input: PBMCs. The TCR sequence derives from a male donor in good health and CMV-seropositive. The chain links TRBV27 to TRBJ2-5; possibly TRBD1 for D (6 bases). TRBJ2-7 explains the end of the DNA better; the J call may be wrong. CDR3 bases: TGTGCCAGCAGGGCACGGGACACTACCTACGAGCAGTACTTC. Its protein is CASRARDTTYEQYF.